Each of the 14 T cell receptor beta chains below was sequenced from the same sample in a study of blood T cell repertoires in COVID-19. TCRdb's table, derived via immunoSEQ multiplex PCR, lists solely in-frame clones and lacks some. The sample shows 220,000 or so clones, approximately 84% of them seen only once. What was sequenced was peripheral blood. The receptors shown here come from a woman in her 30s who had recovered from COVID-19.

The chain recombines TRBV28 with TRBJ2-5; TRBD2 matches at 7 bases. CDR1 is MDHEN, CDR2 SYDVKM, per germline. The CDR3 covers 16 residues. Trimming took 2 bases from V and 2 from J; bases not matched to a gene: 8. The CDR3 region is CASSLVGSGPQETQYF. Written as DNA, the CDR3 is TGTGCCAGCAGTTTAGTCGGTAGCGGGCCACAAGAGACCCAGTACTTC.

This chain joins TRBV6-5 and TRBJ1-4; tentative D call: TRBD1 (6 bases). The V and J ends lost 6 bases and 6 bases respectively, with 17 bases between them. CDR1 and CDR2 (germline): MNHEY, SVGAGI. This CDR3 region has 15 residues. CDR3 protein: CASSPSDSRDEKLFF. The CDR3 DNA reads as TGTGCCAGCAGCCCGTCGGACAGCCGCGATGAAAAACTGTTTTTT.

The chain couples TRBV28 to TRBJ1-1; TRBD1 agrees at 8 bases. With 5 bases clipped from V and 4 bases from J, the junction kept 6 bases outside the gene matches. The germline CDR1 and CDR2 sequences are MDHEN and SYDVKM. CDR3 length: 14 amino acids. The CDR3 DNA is TGTGCCAGCAGTCAGACAGGGGAGGGCACTGAAGCTTTCTTT. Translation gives CASSQTGEGTEAFF.

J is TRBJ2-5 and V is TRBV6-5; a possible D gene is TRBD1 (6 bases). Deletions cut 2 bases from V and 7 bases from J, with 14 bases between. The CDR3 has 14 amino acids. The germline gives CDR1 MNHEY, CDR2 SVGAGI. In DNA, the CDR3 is TGTGCCAGCAGTTACCCTACCAGAGGGGGGACCCAGTACTTC. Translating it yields CASSYPTRGGTQYF.

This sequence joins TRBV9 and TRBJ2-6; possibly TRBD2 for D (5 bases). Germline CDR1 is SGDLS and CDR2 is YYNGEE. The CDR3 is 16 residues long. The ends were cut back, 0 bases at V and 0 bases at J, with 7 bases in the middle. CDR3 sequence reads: CASSVGADSGANVLTF. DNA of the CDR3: TGTGCCAGCAGCGTAGGAGCGGACTCTGGGGCCAACGTCCTGACTTTC. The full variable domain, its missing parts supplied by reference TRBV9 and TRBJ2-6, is DSGVTQTPKHLITATGQRVTLRCSPRSGDLSVYWYQQSLDQGLQFLIQYYNGEERAKGNILERFSAQQFPDLHSELNLSSLELGDSALYFCASSVGADSGANVLTFGAGSRLTVL.

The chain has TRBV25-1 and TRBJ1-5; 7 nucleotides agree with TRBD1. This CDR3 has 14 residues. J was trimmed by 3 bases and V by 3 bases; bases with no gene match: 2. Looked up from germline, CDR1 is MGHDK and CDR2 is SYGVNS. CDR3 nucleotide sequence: TGTGCCAGCAGTGAGGGACAGTCCAATCAGCCCCAGCATTTT. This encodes CASSEGQSNQPQHF.

This chain's CDR3 is CASSLGQGGETDTQYF. The CDR3 region has the DNA TGTGCCAGCAGCCTTGGACAGGGAGGTGAGACAGATACGCAGTATTTT. The chain is built from TRBV7-9 and TRBJ2-3, with 8 nucleotides matching TRBD1. Trimming at V came to 5 bases and at J to 3 bases, leaving 10 bases not matched to a gene. Germline V gives CDR1 SEHNR, CDR2 FQNEAQ (reference sequence). The CDR3 runs to 16 residues.

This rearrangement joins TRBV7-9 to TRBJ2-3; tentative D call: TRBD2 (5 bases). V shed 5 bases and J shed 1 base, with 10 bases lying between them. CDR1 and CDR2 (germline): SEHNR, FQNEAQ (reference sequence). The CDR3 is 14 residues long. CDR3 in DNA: TGTGCCAGCAGCCAGAGCGGCCGCACAGATACGCAGTATTTT. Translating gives CASSQSGRTDTQYF.

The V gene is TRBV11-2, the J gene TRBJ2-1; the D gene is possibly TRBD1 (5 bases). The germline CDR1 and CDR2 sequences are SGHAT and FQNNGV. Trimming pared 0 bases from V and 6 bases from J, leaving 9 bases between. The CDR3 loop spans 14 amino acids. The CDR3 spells CASSLERQGNEQFF. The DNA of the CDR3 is TGTGCCAGCAGCTTAGAACGGCAGGGCAATGAGCAGTTCTTC.

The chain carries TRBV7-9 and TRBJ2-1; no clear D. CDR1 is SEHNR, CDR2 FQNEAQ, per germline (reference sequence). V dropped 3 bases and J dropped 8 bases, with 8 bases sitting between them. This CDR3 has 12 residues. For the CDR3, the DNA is TGTGCCAGCAGCTTGATTAGTTATGAGCAGTTCTTC. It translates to CASSLISYEQFF.

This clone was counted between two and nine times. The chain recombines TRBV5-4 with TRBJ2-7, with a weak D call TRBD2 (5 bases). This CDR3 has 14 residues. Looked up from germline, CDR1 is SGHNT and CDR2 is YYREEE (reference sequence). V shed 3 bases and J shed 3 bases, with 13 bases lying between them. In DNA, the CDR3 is TGTGCCAGCAGCTCCGGTCGGGATGGCTACGAGCAGTACTTC. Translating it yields CASSSGRDGYEQYF.

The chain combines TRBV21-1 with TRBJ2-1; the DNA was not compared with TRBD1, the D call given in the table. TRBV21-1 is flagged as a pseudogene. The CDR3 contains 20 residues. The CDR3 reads CASSKFLGQGRRVSYNEQFF. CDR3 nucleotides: TGTGCCAGCAGCAAATTTCTCGGACAGGGCCGTAGGGTTTCCTACAATGAGCAGTTCTTC.

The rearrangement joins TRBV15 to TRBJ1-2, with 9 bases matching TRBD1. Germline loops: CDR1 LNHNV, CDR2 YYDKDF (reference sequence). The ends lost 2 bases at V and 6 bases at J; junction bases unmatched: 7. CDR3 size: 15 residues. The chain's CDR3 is CATSRTGTGLDGYTF. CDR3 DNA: TGTGCCACCAGCAGAACCGGGACAGGGCTCGATGGCTACACCTTC.

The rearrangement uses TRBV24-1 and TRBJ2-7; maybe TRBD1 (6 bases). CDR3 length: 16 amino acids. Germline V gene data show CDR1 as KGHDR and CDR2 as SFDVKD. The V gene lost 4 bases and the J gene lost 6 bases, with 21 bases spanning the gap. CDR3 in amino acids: CATSDPFYRVTGEQYF. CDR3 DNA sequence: TGTGCCACCAGTGACCCTTTTTACAGGGTGACCGGCGAGCAGTACTTC.